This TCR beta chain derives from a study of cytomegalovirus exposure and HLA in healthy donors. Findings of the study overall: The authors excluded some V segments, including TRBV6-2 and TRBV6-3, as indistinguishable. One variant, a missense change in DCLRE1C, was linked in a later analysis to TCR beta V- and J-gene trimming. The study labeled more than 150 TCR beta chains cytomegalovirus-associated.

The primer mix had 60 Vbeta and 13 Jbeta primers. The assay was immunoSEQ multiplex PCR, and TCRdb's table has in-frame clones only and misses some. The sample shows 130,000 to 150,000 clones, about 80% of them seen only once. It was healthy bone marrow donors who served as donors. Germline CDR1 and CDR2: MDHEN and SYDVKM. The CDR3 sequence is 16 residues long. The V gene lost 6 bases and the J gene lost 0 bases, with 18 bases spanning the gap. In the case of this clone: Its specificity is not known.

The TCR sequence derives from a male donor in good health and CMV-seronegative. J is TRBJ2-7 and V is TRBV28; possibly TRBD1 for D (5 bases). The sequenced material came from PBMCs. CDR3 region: CASSPARADISYEQYF. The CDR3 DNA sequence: TGTGCCAGCAGCCCTGCCCGGGCGGACATCTCCTACGAGCAGTACTTC. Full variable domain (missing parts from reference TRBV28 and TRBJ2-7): DVKVTQSSRYLVKRTGEKVFLECVQDMDHENMFWYRQDPGLGLRLIYFSYDVKMKEKGDIPEGYSVSREKKERFSLILESASTNQTSMYLCASSPARADISYEQYFGPGTRLTVT.